The 26 T cell receptor beta chains below were found in one sample sequenced in a study of glioma-infiltrating T cells after dendritic cell vaccination (dated by TCRdb to 2016 to 2017). The library was generated by the immunoSEQ multiplex PCR assay. In its TCRdb copy, this immuneACCESS table keeps in-frame sequences only and misses some clones. Where compared with another copy, unresolved V genes explain less than half of these, and the others have no known cause. Recorded for this sample are 75,000 to 100,000 clones; over 60% of them occurred a single time. The ten largest clonotypes hold approximately 6% of the sample. The source was blood, collected before dendritic cell vaccination. The receptors were sampled from a human donor with glioblastoma.

The V call is TRBV9, the J call TRBJ1-5; D is possibly TRBD1 (5 bases). Germline CDR1 and CDR2: SGDLS and YYNGEE. The CDR3 contains 13 residues. Trimming cost V 3 bases and J 4 bases, with 8 bases left between them. The CDR3 loop is CASSADSNQPQHF. The CDR3 nucleotides read TGTGCCAGCAGCGCAGACAGTAATCAGCCCCAGCATTTT. Complete variable domain (other parts from reference TRBV9 and TRBJ1-5): DSGVTQTPKHLITATGQRVTLRCSPRSGDLSVYWYQQSLDQGLQFLIQYYNGEERAKGNILERFSAQQFPDLHSELNLSSLELGDSALYFCASSADSNQPQHFGDGTRLSIL.

The chain links TRBV18 to TRBJ2-1; 10 nucleotides align to TRBD2. V was pared by 3 bases and J by 0 bases, with 11 bases of the junction left unmatched. Germline V lookup: CDR1 KGHSH, CDR2 LQKENI. The CDR3 length is 19 residues. This chain's CDR3 is CASSPRTSGEFSSYNEQFF. CDR3 in DNA: TGTGCCAGCTCACCGAGGACTAGCGGCGAATTCTCCTCCTACAATGAGCAGTTCTTC.

The chain uses TRBV5-1 and TRBJ1-4; 9 bases are shared with TRBD1. The CDR3 runs 15 residues. CDR1 and CDR2 (germline): SGHRS, YFSETQ. Unmatched junction bases numbered 3, after V lost 6 bases and J lost 0 bases. The DNA for the CDR3 is TGCGCCAGCAAACAGGGGGCGGCAACTAATGAAAAACTGTTTTTT. It codes for CASKQGAATNEKLFF.

This clone was recorded a few times. The chain couples TRBV6-6 to TRBJ1-3, with a tentative D call TRBD1 (6 bases). Per germline, CDR1 MNHNY and CDR2 SVGAGI (reference sequence). V was clipped by 7 bases and J by 3 bases, with 16 bases between them. The length of the CDR3 is 15 residues. This chain's CDR3 is CASKTGGANGNTIYF. In DNA, the CDR3 is TGTGCCAGCAAGACGGGGGGGGCTAATGGAAACACCATATATTTT.

J is TRBJ2-1 and V is TRBV5-1, with D possibly being TRBD2 (7 bases). There are 13 residues in the CDR3. The germline gives CDR1 SGHRS, CDR2 YFSETQ. V was trimmed by 0 bases and J by 9 bases, leaving 10 bases between them. CDR3 loop: CASSLGEGGEQFF. Here the CDR3 DNA reads TGCGCCAGCAGCTTGGGGGAGGGGGGTGAGCAGTTCTTC.

The chain links TRBV7-2 to TRBJ2-7; 8 nucleotides agree with TRBD2. J lost 6 bases, V lost 1 base, and 11 bases had no gene match. CDR1 and CDR2 from the germline V gene are SGHTA and FQGNSA. This CDR3 is 16 amino acids long. CDR3 sequence reads: CASSLVFGGSGGEQYF. As DNA, the CDR3 is TGTGCCAGCAGCTTAGTTTTTGGCGGGAGCGGGGGCGAGCAGTACTTC.

V is TRBV7-9 and J is TRBJ2-5; a weak D match, TRBD1 (6 bases). The CDR3 is 13 amino acids. V was trimmed by 6 bases and J by 4 bases, leaving 12 bases between them. Germline loops: CDR1 SEHNR, CDR2 FQNEAQ (reference sequence). In DNA, the CDR3 is TGTGCCAGCAGTCAACAGGGCCGAGAGACCCAGTACTTC. This codes for CASSQQGRETQYF.

This clone occurred once. The chain employs TRBV7-6 and TRBJ2-4, with 12 bases lining up with TRBD2. V lost 5 bases, J lost 0 bases, and 2 bases stayed unmatched. CDR3 size: 16 residues. Germline V lookup: CDR1 SGHVS, CDR2 FNYEAQ. This CDR3 is CASSPTSGGAKNIQYF. DNA for the CDR3: TGTGCCAGCAGCCCGACTAGCGGGGGAGCCAAAAACATTCAGTACTTC.

The chain recombines TRBV5-4 with TRBJ2-3, with D possibly being TRBD2 (6 bases). The germline V gene encodes CDR1 SGHNT and CDR2 YYREEE (reference sequence). V gave up 0 bases and J gave up 7 bases, with 15 bases separating them. This CDR3 has 15 amino acids. The CDR3 is CASSLGRDSLHTQYF. Here the CDR3 DNA reads TGTGCCAGCAGCTTGGGGAGGGACTCGCTACATACGCAGTATTTT.

The chain employs TRBV6-1 and TRBJ2-5; D uncertain. Trimming stripped 3 bases from V and 0 bases from J, with 8 bases between. The CDR3 spans 14 residues. Germline CDR1 MNHNS, CDR2 SASEGT. The CDR3 DNA reads TGTGCCAGCAGTGAGAGGTGGGACCAAGAGACCCAGTACTTC. The encoded protein is CASSERWDQETQYF.

The chain joins TRBV6-1 to TRBJ1-1; TRBD1 aligns across 7 bases. V trimming: 2 bases; J trimming: 2 bases; junction bases outside the gene matches: 11. CDR3 length: 17 amino acids. Germline V gene sequence: CDR1 MNHNS, CDR2 SASEGT. DNA for the CDR3: TGTGCCAGCAGTGAACATGGATACAGGGGCCCAAACACTGAAGCTTTCTTT. Protein product: CASSEHGYRGPNTEAFF.

V is TRBV4-1 and J is TRBJ2-1, with 16 bases lining up with TRBD2. The CDR3 loop spans 16 amino acids. CDR1 MGHRA and CDR2 YSYEKL come from the germline V gene. V shed 4 bases and J 8 bases; nucleotides not matched to a gene: 5. This CDR3 is CASSRVGTSGRDEQFF. The CDR3 region has the DNA TGCGCCAGCAGCCGCGTCGGGACTAGCGGGAGGGATGAGCAGTTCTTC.

The chain joins TRBV2 to TRBJ2-7; TRBD1 aligns across 7 bases. This CDR3 contains 15 residues. V gave up 5 bases and J gave up 5 bases; unmatched junction bases: 12. Germline V gives CDR1 SNHLY, CDR2 FYNNEI. CDR3 protein: CASSLNRGSKNEQYF. The CDR3 DNA reads as TGTGCCAGCAGTTTAAACAGGGGTTCGAAGAACGAGCAGTACTTC.

This chain joins TRBV19 and TRBJ2-1; 9 bases align to TRBD2. The CDR3 contains 17 residues. Germline V gives CDR1 LNHDA, CDR2 SQIVND (reference sequence). Losses at the gene ends were 4 bases for V and 4 bases for J; bases not matched to a gene: 11. CDR3 residues: CASSTGVRLAGYNEQFF. CDR3 bases: TGTGCCAGTAGTACCGGGGTAAGGCTAGCGGGATACAATGAGCAGTTCTTC.

The chain joins TRBV25-1 to TRBJ2-7, with 7 bases matching TRBD2. J gave up 4 bases and V 5 bases, and 8 bases lay outside the gene matches. The CDR3 totals 14 residues. Germline CDR1 MGHDK, CDR2 SYGVNS. CDR3 in DNA: TGTGCCAGCAGTACCCTGGGGGGGACGTACGAGCAGTACTTC. This sequence encodes CASSTLGGTYEQYF.

This chain joins TRBV6-5 and TRBJ2-5; a possible D gene is TRBD1 (6 bases). This CDR3 region has 14 residues. The V gene lost 5 bases and the J gene lost 4 bases, with 14 bases spanning the gap. Germline loops: CDR1 MNHEY, CDR2 SVGAGI. Here the CDR3 DNA reads TGTGCCAGCAGTCAGGGGTCCCCGGGAGAGACCCAGTACTTC. Amino acid sequence: CASSQGSPGETQYF.

The V and J genes are TRBV30 and TRBJ2-5; TRBD2 agrees at 14 bases. The CDR3 runs to 15 residues. Germline loops: CDR1 GTSNPN, CDR2 SVGIG (reference sequence). J lost 7 bases, V lost 0 bases, and 4 bases had no gene match. The CDR3 here is CAWSVGLAGAGTQYF. The CDR3 nucleotides read TGTGCCTGGAGTGTGGGACTAGCGGGAGCTGGGACCCAGTACTTC.

The rearrangement joins TRBV20-1 to TRBJ2-3; no clear D gene. V was trimmed by 4 bases and J by 7 bases, leaving 6 bases between them. Looked up from germline, CDR1 is DFQATT and CDR2 is SNEGSKA (reference sequence). There are 10 residues in the CDR3. The chain's CDR3 is CSAIQYTQYF. The CDR3, as DNA: TGCAGTGCTATACAGTATACGCAGTATTTT.

This clone appeared a single time. The rearrangement links TRBV7-3 to TRBJ2-5, with TRBD2 identical over 7 bases. The tail of the sequence fits TRBJ2-7 better, so the J call may be wrong. CDR1 is SGHTA and CDR2 is FQGTGA in the germline V gene. This CDR3 comprises 14 residues. Here the CDR3 reads CASSSERDSYEQYF. The CDR3 coding sequence is TGTGCCAGCAGCTCCGAGCGGGACTCCTACGAGCAGTACTTC.

The chain has TRBV18 and TRBJ2-7, with 7 positions matching TRBD1. In germline, CDR1 is KGHSH, CDR2 LQKENI. V was clipped by 0 bases and J by 7 bases; unmatched bases: 15. This CDR3 is built from 17 residues. CDR3: CASSPPGTALGVGEQYF. The DNA of the CDR3 is TGTGCCAGCTCACCACCGGGGACAGCCCTTGGGGTGGGTGAGCAGTACTTC. Full variable domain (outside the CDR3, taken from reference TRBV18 and TRBJ2-7): NAGVMQNPRHLVRRRGQEARLRCSPMKGHSHVYWYRQLPEEGLKFMVYLQKENIIDESGMPKERFSAEFPKEGPSILRIQQVVRGDSAAYFCASSPPGTALGVGEQYFGPGTRLTVT.

This sequence joins TRBV4-2 and TRBJ1-2; 7 bases align to TRBD1. The CDR3 sequence is 18 residues long. The V and J ends lost 0 bases and 0 bases, in that order; junction bases with no gene match: 10. The germline V gene has CDR1 LGHNA and CDR2 YNFKEQ. CDR3 coding DNA: TGTGCCAGCAGCCAAGATCTTGCAGGGGGTAGTTCTAACTATGGCTACACCTTC. Translated: CASSQDLAGGSSNYGYTF.

The chain carries TRBV19 and TRBJ2-2; 9 bases are shared with TRBD1. Germline loops: CDR1 LNHDA, CDR2 SQIVND (reference sequence). The CDR3 extends over 17 amino acids. Trimming removed 3 bases from V and 5 bases from J; junction bases left unmatched: 10. Written as DNA, the CDR3 is TGTGCCAGTAGTATCGGAACGGGACAGGGAGGAACCGGGGAGCTGTTTTTT. Its protein product is CASSIGTGQGGTGELFF.

The gene calls are TRBV6-1 and TRBJ1-2; D is perhaps TRBD1 (5 bases). Germline loops: CDR1 MNHNS, CDR2 SASEGT. The V and J ends lost 6 bases and 5 bases respectively, with 10 bases between them. The CDR3 is made up of 12 amino acids. CDR3 nucleotide sequence: TGTGCCAGCAGCAGGGAGGGGTATGGCTACACCTTC. It yields the protein CASSREGYGYTF.

This clone was detected only once. This rearrangement joins TRBV4-2 to TRBJ2-7, with D perhaps TRBD2 (5 bases). The ends were cut back, 0 bases at V and 2 bases at J, with 14 bases in the middle. This CDR3 spans 16 amino acids. CDR1 and CDR2 (germline): LGHNA, YNFKEQ. In DNA, the CDR3 is TGTGCCAGCAGCCAAGATACCCTAGCTCCCACCTACGAGCAGTACTTC. Translation: CASSQDTLAPTYEQYF.

The chain combines TRBV4-1 with TRBJ2-2; 8 bases are a match to TRBD2. V was clipped by 0 bases and J by 9 bases; unmatched bases: 6. Germline V lookup: CDR1 MGHRA, CDR2 YSYEKL. This CDR3 is 15 amino acids long. The CDR3 DNA sequence: TGCGCCAGCAGCCAAGAGTCCGGGGGGGGTCGGGAGCTGTTTTTT. It translates to CASSQESGGGRELFF.

This chain links TRBV28 with TRBJ2-7, with TRBD2 matching 7 bases. Germline V gives CDR1 MDHEN, CDR2 SYDVKM. The V segment lost 4 bases and the J segment 10 bases; nucleotides outside the gene matches: 7. This CDR3 spans 12 amino acids. The CDR3 nucleotides read TGTGCCAGCAGTTCCCGGCCGGGAGGTCAGTACTTC. It is translated as CASSSRPGGQYF. Full variable domain (missing parts from reference TRBV28 and TRBJ2-7): DVKVTQSSRYLVKRTGEKVFLECVQDMDHENMFWYRQDPGLGLRLIYFSYDVKMKEKGDIPEGYSVSREKKERFSLILESASTNQTSMYLCASSSRPGGQYFGPGTRLTVT.